Below, 32 T cell receptor beta chains from the same sample are listed, as sequenced in a study of OX40 agonist ivuxolimab in advanced cancers. Assay: immunoSEQ multiplex PCR; the TCRdb copy retains only in-frame clones and omits some. The sample contains roughly 100,000 clones, about 87% of which appear only once. The material sequenced was CD4+ or CD8+ T cells sorted from blood, taken in a trial of the OX40 agonist ivuxolimab. These receptors all come from an adult with an advanced solid tumor such as melanoma, head and neck, liver or kidney cancer.

The chain recombines TRBV9 with TRBJ2-1; D unresolved. CDR3 length equals 15 residues. Deletions cut 1 base from V and 8 bases from J, with 16 bases between. Looked up from germline, CDR1 is SGDLS and CDR2 is YYNGEE. CDR3 residues: CASSVSGIGIYEQFF. In nucleotides, the CDR3 is TGTGCCAGCAGCGTAAGTGGGATTGGGATCTATGAGCAGTTCTTC.

V and J are TRBV12-5 and TRBJ1-1; D not resolved. Trimming left V 8 bases short and J 1 base short, with 8 bases between. The V gene's germline CDR1 is LGHNT and CDR2 FRNRAP. The CDR3 runs to 12 residues. CDR3 protein: CASKLTNTEAFF. Here the CDR3 DNA reads TGTGCTAGTAAATTGACGAACACTGAAGCTTTCTTT. Together with reference TRBV12-5 and TRBJ1-1, the CDR3 gives the full variable domain: DARVTQTPRHKVTEMGQEVTMRCQPILGHNTVFWYRQTMMQGLELLAYFRNRAPLDDSGMPKDRFSAEMPDATLATLKIQPSEPRDSAVYFCASKLTNTEAFFGQGTRLTVV.

V usage is TRBV7-9 and J usage is TRBJ2-2; no clear D gene. Germline assignment: CDR1 SEHNR and CDR2 FQNEAQ (reference sequence). This CDR3 contains 14 residues. The V end lost 2 bases, the J end lost 1 base, and 5 bases lay between the germline ends. The CDR3: CASSLPVNTGELFF. As DNA, the CDR3 is TGTGCCAGCAGCTTACCGGTGAACACCGGGGAGCTGTTTTTT.

The CDR3 DNA follows: TGTGCCAGCAGCAACTACAGGGGGCTTAACACCGGGGAGCTGTTTTTT. Translating it yields CASSNYRGLNTGELFF. This chain uses TRBV5-5 with TRBJ2-2; the match to TRBD1 covers 9 bases. Germline trimming cut 4 bases from V and 2 bases from J; bases unmatched to any gene: 6. Germline CDR1 reads SGHKS; CDR2 reads YYEKEE (reference sequence). CDR3 length: 16 residues.

The rearrangement uses TRBV5-6 and TRBJ1-4, with TRBD1 matching over 12 bases. The CDR3 is 15 residues long. Germline V gene lookup returns CDR1 SGHDT and CDR2 YYEEEE. V lost 3 bases and J lost 8; bases outside the gene matches: 5. CDR3: CASSSGQGANEKLFF. CDR3 sequence (DNA): TGTGCCAGCAGCTCGGGACAGGGGGCCAACGAAAAACTGTTTTTT.

The rearrangement joins TRBV11-1 to TRBJ2-1; D is possibly TRBD2 (5 bases). Deletions cut 2 bases from V and 7 bases from J, with 18 bases between. CDR3 length: 16 amino acids. CDR1 is SGHAT, CDR2 FQDESV, per germline (reference sequence). CDR3 sequence reads: CASSLNSESTWNEQFF. The CDR3, as DNA: TGTGCCAGCAGCTTAAATAGCGAATCCACGTGGAATGAGCAGTTCTTC.

This clone was detected only a few times. V gene TRBV19 combines with J gene TRBJ1-5, with unresolved D. CDR1 and CDR2 from the germline V gene are LNHDA and SQIVND (reference sequence). This CDR3 is built from 13 residues. Trimming took off 1 base at V and 4 bases at J, with 5 bases between the two ends. CDR3 region: CASSIALNQPQHF. The CDR3 nucleotides are TGTGCCAGTAGTATAGCCCTAAATCAGCCCCAGCATTTT. The variable domain in full, completed from reference TRBV19 and TRBJ1-5, reads DGGITQSPKYLFRKEGQNVTLSCEQNLNHDAMYWYRQDPGQGLRLIYYSQIVNDFQKGDIAEGYSVSREKKESFPLTVTSAQKNPTAFYLCASSIALNQPQHFGDGTRLSIL.

The chain couples TRBV5-6 to TRBJ2-7, with D unresolved. Germline V CDR1 and CDR2: SGHDT, YYEEEE. The length of the CDR3 is 15 residues. V dropped 2 bases and J dropped 0 bases, with 12 bases sitting between them. The CDR3 bases are TGTGCCAGCAGCTTAATCCCGGATTTCTCCTACGAGCAGTACTTC. It codes for CASSLIPDFSYEQYF.

J is TRBJ2-1 and V is TRBV5-1; 8 bases match TRBD1. J gave up 7 bases and V 3 bases, and 12 bases lay outside the gene matches. There are 16 residues in the CDR3. In germline, CDR1 is SGHRS, CDR2 YFSETQ. Written as DNA, the CDR3 is TGCGCCAGCAGCTCCCCGACAGGGGTCGGTGGAAATGAGCAGTTCTTC. As protein: CASSSPTGVGGNEQFF.

The chain recombines TRBV9 with TRBJ2-7; TRBD2 matches 7 bases. The CDR3 has 14 residues. The J segment lost 2 bases and the V segment lost 6 bases, leaving 8 bases of the junction unmatched. Germline loops: CDR1 SGDLS, CDR2 YYNGEE. The CDR3 region is CASNRGSPAYEQYF. The CDR3 DNA follows: TGTGCCAGCAACCGCGGGAGCCCGGCCTACGAGCAGTACTTC.

This chain uses TRBV5-6 with TRBJ2-4, with TRBD2 matching over 8 bases. Germline-derived CDR1 and CDR2 are SGHDT and YYEEEE. Trimming took 4 bases from V and 0 from J; bases not matched to a gene: 6. The CDR3 is 16 amino acids. The CDR3, as DNA: TGTGCCAGCAGCGGAACGGGAGGGCTAGCCAAAAACATTCAGTACTTC. Its translation: CASSGTGGLAKNIQYF.

The chain employs TRBV6-6 and TRBJ2-7, with D possibly matching TRBD2 (5 bases). Germline V gives CDR1 MNHNY, CDR2 SVGAGI (reference sequence). V lost 5 bases, J lost 1 base, and 9 bases lay in between. The CDR3 has 13 residues. This CDR3 is CASSRGPSYEQYF. As DNA, the CDR3 is TGTGCCAGCAGTCGAGGGCCTTCCTACGAGCAGTACTTC.

This clone was seen once. The chain uses TRBV11-2 and TRBJ2-1; TRBD2 is a possible D gene (6 bases). The CDR3 loop spans 14 amino acids. V was shortened by 0 bases and J by 6 bases, with 9 bases between the two germline ends. Germline loops: CDR1 SGHAT, CDR2 FQNNGV. CDR3 region: CASSLEAGFNEQFF. The CDR3 DNA reads TGTGCCAGCAGCTTAGAAGCGGGTTTCAATGAGCAGTTCTTC. Filled out from reference TRBV11-2 and TRBJ2-1, the complete variable domain reads EAGVAQSPRYKIIEKRQSVAFWCNPISGHATLYWYQQILGQGPKLLIQFQNNGVVDDSQLPKDRFSAERLKGVDSTLKIQPAKLEDSAVYLCASSLEAGFNEQFFGPGTRLTVL.

CDR3 DNA sequence: TGTGCCAGCACCATCAGCACAGATACGCAGTATTTT. Translating it yields CASTISTDTQYF. V usage is TRBV6-6 and J usage is TRBJ2-3; D gene uncertain. V was pared by 7 bases and J by 0 bases, with 5 bases between. The CDR3 extends over 12 amino acids. CDR1 is MNHNY, CDR2 SVGAGI, per germline (reference sequence).

The J gene is TRBJ2-3, the V gene TRBV9; 10 bases fit TRBD2. This CDR3 has 15 residues. In germline, CDR1 is SGDLS, CDR2 YYNGEE. The trim removed 4 bases at V and 2 bases at J, leaving 4 bases unmatched. The CDR3 region has the DNA TGTGCCAGCAGCCACGGGACTAGCGACACAGATACGCAGTATTTT. It translates to CASSHGTSDTDTQYF.

This clone has a handful of counts. The J gene is TRBJ1-3, the V gene TRBV2; 7 nucleotides line up with TRBD1. From germline, CDR1 is SNHLY and CDR2 FYNNEI. This CDR3 region has 13 residues. The V gene end was trimmed by 7 bases and the J gene end by 4 bases; junction bases not matched to a gene: 4. The CDR3 sequence: CASIRQGGNTIYF. The CDR3 nucleotides are TGTGCCAGCATCCGACAGGGAGGAAACACCATATATTTT.

V and J are TRBV27 and TRBJ1-5; TRBD1 matches at 8 bases. Germline values: CDR1 MNHEY, CDR2 SMNVEV (reference sequence). With V trimmed by 6 bases and J by 5 bases, 9 bases remained unmatched. This CDR3 comprises 15 residues. This chain's CDR3 is CASRSLGQGDQPQHF. In DNA form, the CDR3 reads TGTGCCAGCAGATCCCTAGGACAGGGTGATCAGCCCCAGCATTTT.

The rearrangement links TRBV9 to TRBJ1-5, with D perhaps TRBD1 (6 bases). There are 14 residues in the CDR3. Germline V lookup: CDR1 SGDLS, CDR2 YYNGEE. The V end was cut by 3 bases, the J end by 7 bases, with 14 bases between. CDR3 amino acids: CASSGSRGDQPQHF. CDR3 nucleotide sequence: TGTGCCAGCAGCGGAAGCAGGGGAGACCAGCCCCAGCATTTT.

This clone was counted a few times. The J gene is TRBJ2-7, the V gene TRBV7-9; D ambiguous. Trimming removed 1 base at V and 6 bases at J, with 7 bases between. The CDR3 totals 12 residues. In germline, CDR1 is SEHNR, CDR2 FQNEAQ (reference sequence). The CDR3 DNA reads TGTGCCAGCAGCTTAGGGCTGAGCGAGCAGTACTTC. Residues: CASSLGLSEQYF.

The rearrangement uses TRBV30 and TRBJ2-5; D possibly uses TRBD1 or TRBD2 (5 bases each). Trimming took off 2 bases at V and 3 bases at J, with 10 bases between the two ends. Germline CDR1 reads GTSNPN; CDR2 reads SVGIG (reference sequence). This CDR3 region has 13 residues. Here the CDR3 reads CAWSPGTEETQYF. In DNA, the CDR3 is TGTGCCTGGAGTCCCGGGACGGAAGAGACCCAGTACTTC.

The V call is TRBV4-1, the J call TRBJ1-5; the D is unclear. This CDR3 is built from 14 residues. V was pared by 4 bases and J by 2 bases, with 9 bases between. Germline CDR1 reads MGHRA; CDR2 reads YSYEKL. The CDR3 DNA reads TGCGCCAGCAGCCCGCGCGAGGGCAATCAGCCCCAGCATTTT. This encodes CASSPREGNQPQHF.

This chain connects TRBV5-1 to TRBJ1-1; D is perhaps TRBD1 (6 bases). Germline V gene lookup returns CDR1 SGHRS and CDR2 YFSETQ. The CDR3 loop spans 14 amino acids. Trimming took off 0 bases at V and 1 base at J, with 7 bases between the two ends. As DNA, the CDR3 is TGCGCCAGCAGCTTGGGGACAGAGAACACTGAAGCTTTCTTT. Its protein is CASSLGTENTEAFF.

This clone came up once. This rearrangement joins TRBV18 to TRBJ1-1; D is unclear. Between the trimmed V and J ends, which lost 6 bases and 3 bases, there was a span of 11 bases. The CDR3 contains 13 residues. The V gene's germline CDR1 is KGHSH and CDR2 LQKENI. This chain's CDR3 is CASSPIADTEAFF. DNA of the CDR3: TGTGCCAGCTCCCCAATCGCGGACACTGAAGCTTTCTTT.

CDR3 bases: TGTGCCAGCAGCCCAGGCCAGGGTTGGGACTATGGCTACACCTTC. Translating gives CASSPGQGWDYGYTF. The V call is TRBV7-3, the J call TRBJ1-2; D possibly corresponds to TRBD1 (5 bases). V lost 5 bases and J 3 bases, leaving 16 bases between the germline ends. This CDR3 has 15 amino acids. The V gene's germline CDR1 is SGHTA and CDR2 FQGTGA.

The chain combines TRBV19 with TRBJ2-1; 9 bases fit TRBD2. The CDR3 runs to 15 residues. Germline V gives CDR1 LNHDA, CDR2 SQIVND (reference sequence). After removal of 7 bases from V and 5 bases from J, the junction contained 9 bases not matched to a gene. The CDR3 here is CASKALAGRDNEQFF. CDR3 bases: TGTGCCAGTAAGGCACTAGCGGGCCGAGACAATGAGCAGTTCTTC. Using reference TRBV19 and TRBJ2-1 for the parts outside the CDR3, the full variable domain is DGGITQSPKYLFRKEGQNVTLSCEQNLNHDAMYWYRQDPGQGLRLIYYSQIVNDFQKGDIAEGYSVSREKKESFPLTVTSAQKNPTAFYLCASKALAGRDNEQFFGPGTRLTVL.

The V gene is TRBV2, the J gene TRBJ2-2, with TRBD2 identical over 11 bases. Trimming cost V 10 bases and J 3 bases; bases outside gene matches: 7. Germline V gives CDR1 SNHLY, CDR2 FYNNEI. The CDR3 is 15 residues long. The CDR3 sequence: CATPGLADHTGELFF. The CDR3, as DNA: TGTGCCACCCCGGGACTAGCGGACCACACCGGGGAGCTGTTTTTT.

The gene calls are TRBV7-2 and TRBJ2-1, with 12 bases that match TRBD2. J gave up 3 bases and V 0 bases, and 15 bases lay outside the gene matches. This CDR3 region has 21 residues. Germline V gene data show CDR1 as SGHTA and CDR2 as FQGNSA. The CDR3 nucleotides read TGTGCCAGCAGCTTAGCTGGCCTCGGACTAGCGGGAAGGGAGGGCTACAATGAGCAGTTCTTC. It is translated as CASSLAGLGLAGREGYNEQFF.

This chain uses TRBV27 with TRBJ1-1, with 8 bases matching TRBD1. The ends lost 6 bases at V and 5 bases at J; junction bases unmatched: 2. In germline, CDR1 is MNHEY, CDR2 SMNVEV (reference sequence). This CDR3 has 12 amino acids. As DNA, the CDR3 is TGTGCCAGCAGACGGACAGGGACTGAAGCTTTCTTT. Protein sequence: CASRRTGTEAFF.

The chain links TRBV15 to TRBJ1-4; 7 nucleotides match TRBD1. Germline V gene sequence: CDR1 LNHNV, CDR2 YYDKDF (reference sequence). The junction had 10 bases not matched to a gene; V was cut back by 2 bases and J by 7 bases. The CDR3 consists of 16 residues. CDR3 nucleotides: TGTGCCACCAGCAGACCGAACAGGGGAGAAGGTGAAAAACTGTTTTTT. Translation: CATSRPNRGEGEKLFF.

The chain joins TRBV10-3 to TRBJ1-2; D possibly corresponds to TRBD1 (5 bases). Trimming pared 0 bases from V and 8 bases from J, leaving 10 bases between. The germline V gene has CDR1 ENHRY and CDR2 SYGVKD. CDR3 length equals 13 residues. The CDR3 loop is CAISESGGSGYTF. The CDR3 DNA is TGTGCCATCAGTGAGTCGGGGGGATCGGGCTACACCTTC.

This chain uses TRBV28 with TRBJ1-2; no clear D gene. The germline V gene has CDR1 MDHEN and CDR2 SYDVKM. This CDR3 region has 12 residues. The ends were cut back, 5 bases at V and 6 bases at J, with 10 bases in the middle. The CDR3 protein is CASSPPGNGYTF. In nucleotides, the CDR3 is TGTGCCAGCAGTCCACCCGGGAATGGCTACACCTTC.

V is TRBV6-1 and J is TRBJ1-1, with D maybe TRBD1 (6 bases). The CDR3 is made up of 14 amino acids. Per the germline V gene, CDR1 is MNHNS and CDR2 is SASEGT. With 7 bases removed from V and 0 bases from J, the gap between germline ends came to 12 bases. The CDR3 bases are TGTGCCAGCATCAAGGGGGGGATGAACACTGAAGCTTTCTTT. Protein sequence: CASIKGGMNTEAFF.